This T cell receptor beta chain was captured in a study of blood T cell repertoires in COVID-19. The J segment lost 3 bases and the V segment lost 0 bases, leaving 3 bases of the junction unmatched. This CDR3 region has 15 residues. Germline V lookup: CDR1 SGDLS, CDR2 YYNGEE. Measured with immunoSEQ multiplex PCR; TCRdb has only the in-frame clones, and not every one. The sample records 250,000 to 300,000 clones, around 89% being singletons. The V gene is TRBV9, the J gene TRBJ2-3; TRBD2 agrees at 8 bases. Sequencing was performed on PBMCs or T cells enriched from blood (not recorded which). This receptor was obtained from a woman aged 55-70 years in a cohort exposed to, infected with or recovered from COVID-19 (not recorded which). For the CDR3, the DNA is TGTGCCAGCAGCGTAGTTGCGGGAGGAACAGATACGCAGTATTTT. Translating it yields CASSVVAGGTDTQYF.